This TCR beta chain was sequenced during a study of blood T cell repertoires in COVID-19. Study context: From the United States, Italy and Spain came samples of acute and convalescent COVID-19.

Profiling relied on immunoSEQ multiplex PCR, and the TCRdb table lists in-frame clones only, not all of them. This sample has tens of thousands of clones, with roughly nine tenths found just once. Per germline, CDR1 SGDLS and CDR2 YYNGEE. The CDR3 spans 15 residues. V was pared by 3 bases and J by 7 bases, with 6 bases of the junction left unmatched. Sequenced material: peripheral blood. This TCR was recovered from a man aged 45-65 years with active COVID-19. The rearrangement uses TRBV9 and TRBJ2-1; the match to TRBD2 covers 11 bases. The CDR3 DNA follows: TGTGCCAGCAGCGCCGAGACTAGCGGGGCGAATGAGCAGTTCTTC. Translating gives CASSAETSGANEQFF.